A selection of T cell receptor beta chains follows, all from one sample in a study of blood T cell repertoires in COVID-19. Generated by immunoSEQ multiplex PCR, the TCRdb table keeps only in-frame clones and is missing some. The sample lists about 160,000 clones; around 82% were seen once. The sequenced sample consisted of peripheral blood. All receptors come from a man of 80 years or more with COVID-19, enrolled during active disease. Both conserved end residues are part of each CDR3. The D gene is left open where the match is weak. A clone size is listed for some rows: how often the clone was seen (once, few, many), or a class if it is expanded.

V	size	J	D	DNA	CDR3
TRBV5-5	.	TRBJ1-1	.	TGTGCCAGCAGCTCCACGAGGGACACTGAAGCTTTCTTT	CASSSTRDTEAFF
TRBV3-1/TRBV3-2	.	TRBJ2-7	.	TGTGCCAGCAGCCAAGATTGGAGATTTCCAAACTACGAGCAGTACTTC	CASSQDWRFPNYEQYF
TRBV5-1	once	TRBJ2-3	TRBD1	TGCGCCAGCAGCTCCACTACTATCAGGGGGCTGACAGATACGCAGTATTTT	CASSSTTIRGLTDTQYF
TRBV19	.	TRBJ2-2	.	TGTGCCAGTAGACAAAGGGGTGAGGTAACCGGGGAGCTGTTTTTT	CASRQRGEVTGELFF
TRBV5-5	.	TRBJ2-7	TRBD1	TGTGCCAGCAGCTTAACCATCGGGACAGGAGGTTACGAGCAGTACTTC	CASSLTIGTGGYEQYF
TRBV7-9	.	TRBJ2-7	TRBD1	TGTGCCAGCAGCTCCTCCGGGACAGGGGGTTACGAGCAGTACTTC	CASSSSGTGGYEQYF
TRBV6-1	.	TRBJ1-4	TRBD1	TGTGCCAGCAGTGAAGGTAACAGGGGAAATGAAAAACTGTTTTTT	CASSEGNRGNEKLFF
TRBV4-1	few	TRBJ2-5	.	TGCGCCAGCAGCCAAGCCGGGTTGGTCACTCGACAAGAGACCCAGTACTTC	CASSQAGLVTRQETQYF
TRBV27	.	TRBJ1-6	TRBD1	TGTGCCAGCAGCTTCGCAGGGGGCAAGTCCTATAATTCACCCCTCCACTTT	CASSFAGGKSYNSPLHF
TRBV5-1	.	TRBJ2-3	.	TGCGCCAGCAGTTTGACCGGGAATAGAGATACGCAGTATTTT	CASSLTGNRDTQYF
TRBV10-2	.	TRBJ1-1	TRBD1	TGCGCCAGCAGGGAACAGGGGCCGAACACTGAAGCTTTCTTT	CASREQGPNTEAFF
TRBV11-2	few	TRBJ1-6	.	TGTGCCAGCAGCCTGGACACGGTTAATTCACCCCTCCACTTT	CASSLDTVNSPLHF
TRBV4-2	.	TRBJ2-3	TRBD2	TGTGCCAGCAGCCGAAGCGGGGGGACAGATACGCAGTATTTT	CASSRSGGTDTQYF
TRBV7-6	.	TRBJ2-7	TRBD2	TGTGCCCCCAGGACTAGCGGGGGGCCCGGGGTTGAAGAGCAGTACTTC	CAPRTSGGPGVEEQYF
TRBV7-3	.	TRBJ2-5	TRBD1	TGTGCCAGCAGCTCCCGCGAAGGGGGCCCGTACCAAGAGACCCAGTACTTC	CASSSREGGPYQETQYF
TRBV9	.	TRBJ1-1	TRBD1	TGTGCCAGCAGCGTTCGCTTCACAGGGGGCCCTTCGGAAGCTTTCTTT	CASSVRFTGGPSEAFF
TRBV27	.	TRBJ2-5	TRBD2	TGTGCCAGCAGTTCCCGCAGGGAGGGGGAGACCCAGTACTTC	CASSSRREGETQYF
TRBV5-6	.	TRBJ1-2	TRBD1	TGTGCCAGCAGCCCCGGGACAGGGAGTACCAACTATGGCTACACCTTC	CASSPGTGSTNYGYTF
TRBV3-1/TRBV3-2	.	TRBJ1-6	.	TGTGCCAGCAGCCAAGATGAGCAGGGCGCCTATAATTCACCCCTCCACTTT	CASSQDEQGAYNSPLHF
TRBV13	.	TRBJ1-2	.	TGTGCCAGCAGCTATGAGGATAACTATGGCTACACCTTC	CASSYEDNYGYTF
TRBV18	.	TRBJ1-4	.	TGTGCCAGCCCAGACAAAACAACTAATGAAAAACTGTTTTTT	CASPDKTTNEKLFF
TRBV20-1	.	TRBJ2-4	TRBD1	TGCAGTGCTAGTAGGGACAGGGGGAACATTCAGTACTTC	CSASRDRGNIQYF
TRBV6-2/TRBV6-3	.	TRBJ2-7	.	TGTGCCAGCAGTTACTATGGCGGGGGCAACTACGAGCAGTACTTC	CASSYYGGGNYEQYF
TRBV6-5	.	TRBJ1-5	.	TGTGCCAGCAGTCTCCGGACAGTCCACAATCAGCCCCAGCATTTT	CASSLRTVHNQPQHF
TRBV3-1/TRBV3-2	.	TRBJ1-1	.	TGTGCCAGCAGCCAGACGGGGGGGGTGAACACTGAAGCTTTCTTT	CASSQTGGVNTEAFF
TRBV2	once	TRBJ1-5	TRBD1	TGTGCCATCTCGACAGGGACTAGCAATCAGCCCCAGCATTTT	CAISTGTSNQPQHF
TRBV7-9	.	TRBJ1-5	.	TGTGCCAGCAGCCCCACCGGAGGACTCCTGGGGCCCCAGCATTTT	CASSPTGGLLGPQHF
TRBV4-1	.	TRBJ1-1	TRBD1	TGCGCCAGCAGCCAAGACTGGGACAGTACACGATTTATGAACACTGAAGCTTTCTTT	CASSQDWDSTRFMNTEAFF
TRBV9	.	TRBJ1-5	.	TGTGCCAGCAGCGTAGACCCACGAGGTAGCAATCAGCCCCAGCATTTT	CASSVDPRGSNQPQHF
TRBV19	.	TRBJ1-6	.	TGTGCCAGTAAGGACAGATATAATTCACCCCTCCACTTT	CASKDRYNSPLHF